The 28 T cell receptor beta chains presented below share a single source sample, sequenced in a study of chemoradiotherapy in HPV16-positive cancers. TCRdb's copy holds only in-frame clones and misses some; the assay was immunoSEQ multiplex PCR. The table records around 30,000 clones, 80% to 95% of them present only once. The source material was blood, sampled from a patient who underwent chemoradiotherapy. The receptors stem from a human donor with HPV-associated anogenital cancer.

V and J are TRBV25-1 and TRBJ1-1; 10 bases match TRBD1. The germline gives CDR1 MGHDK, CDR2 SYGVNS. The CDR3 loop spans 12 amino acids. Unmatched junction bases numbered 5, after V lost 9 bases and J lost 7 bases. The CDR3 here is CASADRGLEAFF. As DNA, the CDR3 is TGTGCCAGTGCTGACAGGGGGCTTGAAGCTTTCTTT.

The chain carries TRBV7-9 and TRBJ2-7; D may be TRBD1 (5 bases). Germline-derived CDR1 and CDR2 are SEHNR and FQNEAQ (reference sequence). V was trimmed by 5 bases and J by 6 bases, leaving 11 bases between them. The CDR3 length is 12 residues. The CDR3 DNA reads as TGTGCCAGCAGCCTCCGACAGAGCGAGCAGTACTTC. It is translated as CASSLRQSEQYF.

This rearrangement joins TRBV5-1 to TRBJ1-3; 7 bases are a match to TRBD1. The length of the CDR3 is 16 residues. Germline assignment: CDR1 SGHRS and CDR2 YFSETQ. Trimming cost V 4 bases and J 0 bases; bases outside gene matches: 7. In DNA, the CDR3 is TGCGCCAGCAGCGTAACCGGGACAGCCTCTGGAAACACCATATATTTT. This encodes CASSVTGTASGNTIYF.

The chain combines TRBV16 with TRBJ2-1; 10 bases are shared with TRBD1. CDR3 length equals 14 residues. J lost 7 bases, V lost 5 bases, and 5 bases had no gene match. Looked up from germline, CDR1 is KGHSY and CDR2 is FQNENV. The CDR3 spells CASSSRTGGNEQFF. The CDR3 coding sequence is TGTGCCAGCAGCTCAAGGACAGGGGGGAATGAGCAGTTCTTC. The full variable domain, in which reference TRBV16 and TRBJ2-1 provide the parts outside the CDR3, is GEEVAQTPKHLVRGEGQKAKLYCAPIKGHSYVFWYQQVLKNEFKFLISFQNENVFDETGMPKERFSAKCLPNSPCSLEIQATKLEDSAVYFCASSSRTGGNEQFFGPGTRLTVL.

This sequence joins TRBV6-6 and TRBJ2-2; 7 bases are a match to TRBD1. The CDR3 covers 14 residues. V lost 6 bases, J lost 1 base, and 2 bases stayed unmatched. Germline CDR1 MNHNY, CDR2 SVGAGI (reference sequence). This CDR3 is CASRRTGNTGELFF. The CDR3 DNA reads as TGTGCCAGCAGACGGACAGGGAACACCGGGGAGCTGTTTTTT.

This clone occurred once. V gene TRBV13 combines with J gene TRBJ2-1, with D possibly being TRBD1 (5 bases). The CDR3 length is 16 residues. CDR1 is PRHDT and CDR2 is FYEKMQ in the germline V gene (reference sequence). Trimming left V 7 bases short and J 6 bases short, with 22 bases between. The CDR3 loop reads CASTPGKGRLGNEQFF. The CDR3 nucleotides read TGTGCCAGCACCCCAGGGAAAGGACGCCTCGGCAATGAGCAGTTCTTC.

The chain recombines TRBV6-1 with TRBJ2-2; D not certain. Germline-derived CDR1 and CDR2 are MNHNS and SASEGT. There are 15 residues in the CDR3. V shed 0 bases and J shed 1 base, with 6 bases lying between them. The CDR3 loop reads CASSEAAGNTGELFF. The CDR3 DNA sequence: TGTGCCAGCAGTGAAGCCGCAGGGAACACCGGGGAGCTGTTTTTT.

The V gene is TRBV7-2, the J gene TRBJ2-2; a weak D match, TRBD2 (5 bases). The CDR3 runs 16 residues. Germline CDR1 is SGHTA and CDR2 is FQGNSA. V gave up 5 bases and J gave up 6 bases, with 19 bases separating them. The CDR3 DNA sequence: TGTGCCAGCAGCCGGATGGGCCGGACTTACTCCGGGGAGCTGTTTTTT. Protein sequence: CASSRMGRTYSGELFF. Based on the CDR3 plus reference TRBV7-2 and TRBJ2-2, the full variable domain is GAGVSQSPSNKVTEKGKDVELRCDPISGHTALYWYRQSLGQGLEFLIYFQGNSAPDKSGLPSDRFSAERTGGSVSTLTIQRTQQEDSAVYLCASSRMGRTYSGELFFGEGSRLTVL.

J is TRBJ2-7 and V is TRBV5-6, with D possibly being TRBD2 (5 bases). Deletions cut 4 bases from V and 3 bases from J, with 14 bases between. This CDR3 region has 14 residues. Germline loops: CDR1 SGHDT, CDR2 YYEEEE. CDR3 region: CASSPGVQHYEQYF. The CDR3 DNA follows: TGTGCCAGCAGCCCCGGGGTCCAGCACTACGAGCAGTACTTC.

This rearrangement joins TRBV7-9 to TRBJ2-7, with TRBD1 identical over 8 bases. This CDR3 spans 15 amino acids. In germline, CDR1 is SEHNR, CDR2 FQNEAQ (reference sequence). The J segment lost 1 base and the V segment lost 1 base, leaving 3 bases of the junction unmatched. CDR3 in amino acids: CASSLGTGISYEQYF. The CDR3 nucleotides are TGTGCCAGCAGCTTAGGGACAGGGATTTCCTACGAGCAGTACTTC.

V gene TRBV9 combines with J gene TRBJ1-3, with D uncertain. V was pared by 3 bases and J by 0 bases, with 16 bases between. This CDR3 has 17 amino acids. CDR1 SGDLS and CDR2 YYNGEE come from the germline V gene. The CDR3 coding sequence is TGTGCCAGCAGCGAGGAGCTCAGGCCATTCTCTGGAAACACCATATATTTT. Translation: CASSEELRPFSGNTIYF.

The chain combines TRBV5-1 with TRBJ1-1; TRBD1 is a possible D gene (5 bases). The CDR3 spans 14 residues. Germline CDR1 reads SGHRS; CDR2 reads YFSETQ. Trimming cost V 3 bases and J 7 bases, with 16 bases left between them. CDR3 sequence (DNA): TGCGCCAGCAGCTCCCAAACAGGAATCGGTGAAGCTTTCTTT. Protein sequence: CASSSQTGIGEAFF.

The rearrangement links TRBV7-3 to TRBJ1-3, with unresolved D. With 4 bases removed from V and 4 bases from J, the gap between germline ends came to 14 bases. This CDR3 has 15 amino acids. CDR1 SGHTA and CDR2 FQGTGA come from the germline V gene. In DNA, the CDR3 is TGTGCCAGCAGCTCTCAGCCCGGCCAGGGAAACACCATATATTTT. Translation: CASSSQPGQGNTIYF.

The chain uses TRBV5-4 and TRBJ2-2; tentative D call: TRBD1 (5 bases). Trimming removed 4 bases at V and 7 bases at J, with 14 bases between. Germline values: CDR1 SGHNT, CDR2 YYREEE (reference sequence). The CDR3 loop spans 14 amino acids. The chain's CDR3 is CASSPTGLGGELFF. The CDR3 DNA sequence: TGTGCCAGCAGCCCTACAGGTTTGGGCGGGGAGCTGTTTTTT.

This clone was picked up one time. The chain employs TRBV27 and TRBJ2-1, with TRBD2 matching over 14 bases. V lost 5 bases, J lost 6 bases, and 12 bases stayed unmatched. Germline loops: CDR1 MNHEY, CDR2 SMNVEV (reference sequence). The CDR3 extends over 18 amino acids. In nucleotides, the CDR3 is TGTGCCAGCAGTGAACCACGACTAGCGGGGGGGTTTCGCAATGAGCAGTTCTTC. Its translation: CASSEPRLAGGFRNEQFF.

This clone was counted once. The chain joins TRBV12-2 to TRBJ2-3; TRBD1, as called in the table, went unchecked against the DNA. TRBV12-2 is a pseudogene segment. This CDR3 has 18 residues. The CDR3 region has the DNA TGTGCAAGTCGCCAACAACCTGGACAGGGGTCTAGCACAGATACGCAGTATTTT. Amino acids: CASRQQPGQGSSTDTQYF.

This clone appeared a few times. V is TRBV20-1 and J is TRBJ2-7, with D perhaps TRBD2 (5 bases). Trimming cost V 1 base and J 7 bases, with 8 bases left between them. Per the germline V gene, CDR1 is DFQATT and CDR2 is SNEGSKA (reference sequence). The CDR3 is 11 amino acids. The CDR3 DNA reads as TGCAGTGCTAGAGGCGGGCCTGAGCAGTACTTC. This sequence encodes CSARGGPEQYF.

The rearrangement joins TRBV6-5 to TRBJ2-3; no firm D call. The length of the CDR3 is 13 residues. The germline V and J ends were trimmed by 7 bases and 1 base, with 9 bases remaining between them. Germline values: CDR1 MNHEY, CDR2 SVGAGI. Written as DNA, the CDR3 is TGTGCCAGCACCCCCCCTGGCACAGATACGCAGTATTTT. Protein product: CASTPPGTDTQYF.

This sequence joins TRBV2 and TRBJ1-3; D is undetermined. V dropped 6 bases and J dropped 0 bases, with 9 bases sitting between them. CDR1 is SNHLY and CDR2 is FYNNEI in the germline V gene. The CDR3 runs 14 residues. The CDR3 coding sequence is TGTGCCAGCAGCCAGACCCCCTCTGGAAACACCATATATTTT. Translated, it gives CASSQTPSGNTIYF.

V usage is TRBV4-2 and J usage is TRBJ2-7; D ambiguous. V shed 0 bases and J shed 2 bases, with 14 bases lying between them. The CDR3 extends over 16 amino acids. CDR1 is LGHNA and CDR2 is YNFKEQ in the germline V gene. The CDR3 region has the DNA TGTGCCAGCAGCCAAGATTACCAGCCTGCTACCTACGAGCAGTACTTC. Translated: CASSQDYQPATYEQYF.

The chain employs TRBV18 and TRBJ1-2; D is unresolved. There are 12 residues in the CDR3. V lost 2 bases to trimming and J lost 6 bases, with 7 bases between them. Germline V lookup: CDR1 KGHSH, CDR2 LQKENI. The CDR3 loop is CASSPVKDGYTF. The CDR3 nucleotides read TGTGCCAGCTCACCAGTAAAGGATGGCTACACCTTC.

V gene TRBV30 combines with J gene TRBJ1-1; D uncertain. Germline lookup yields CDR1 GTSNPN and CDR2 SVGIG (reference sequence). V was shortened by 0 bases and J by 1 base, with 3 bases between the two germline ends. This CDR3 is built from 12 residues. The CDR3 nucleotides read TGTGCCTGGAGTGTGAGGAACACTGAAGCTTTCTTT. This codes for CAWSVRNTEAFF.

The chain is built from TRBV5-1 and TRBJ1-1; tentative D call: TRBD1 (6 bases). The CDR3 contains 13 residues. With 4 bases removed from V and 4 bases from J, the gap between germline ends came to 11 bases. CDR1 SGHRS and CDR2 YFSETQ come from the germline V gene. The DNA of the CDR3 is TGCGCCAGCAGCCACACAGGGCCCACTGAAGCTTTCTTT. This encodes CASSHTGPTEAFF. Combining the CDR3 with reference TRBV5-1 and TRBJ1-1 gives the whole variable domain KAGVTQTPRYLIKTRGQQVTLSCSPISGHRSVSWYQQTPGQGLQFLFEYFSETQRNKGNFPGRFSGRQFSNSRSEMNVSTLELGDSALYLCASSHTGPTEAFFGQGTRLTVV.

The genes are TRBV11-2 and TRBJ2-3; TRBD2 is a possible D gene (6 bases). V dropped 3 bases and J dropped 0 bases, with 13 bases sitting between them. CDR1 is SGHAT, CDR2 FQNNGV, per germline. There are 16 residues in the CDR3. The DNA of the CDR3 is TGTGCCAGCAGCTTCGGAGGTAGCGGAAGCACAGATACGCAGTATTTT. Residues: CASSFGGSGSTDTQYF.

This clone has more than one count but fewer than ten. The V call is TRBV7-3, the J call TRBJ1-6; no clear D gene. Trimming pared 3 bases from V and 10 bases from J, leaving 10 bases between. CDR3 size: 13 residues. The germline V gene encodes CDR1 SGHTA and CDR2 FQGTGA. CDR3 residues: CASSFGKGSPLHF. In DNA form, the CDR3 reads TGTGCCAGCAGCTTCGGTAAGGGATCACCCCTCCACTTT.

The chain links TRBV27 to TRBJ1-5; 9 nucleotides match TRBD1. Per the germline V gene, CDR1 is MNHEY and CDR2 is SMNVEV (reference sequence). V lost 1 base to trimming and J lost 1 base; unmatched junction nucleotides: 8. The CDR3 is 18 amino acids. CDR3 sequence (DNA): TGTGCCAGCAGTTTATACGTTATAGGACAGGGGAGCAATCAGCCCCAGCATTTT. It translates to CASSLYVIGQGSNQPQHF.

The chain carries TRBV6-5 and TRBJ1-5, with 7 bases lining up with TRBD1. The germline V gene has CDR1 MNHEY and CDR2 SVGAGI. The CDR3 extends over 15 amino acids. J gave up 5 bases and V 0 bases, and 4 bases lay outside the gene matches. CDR3 DNA: TGTGCCAGCAGTTACTCGACAGGGAGCGATCAGCCCCAGCATTTT. It translates to CASSYSTGSDQPQHF.

The rearrangement joins TRBV6-6 to TRBJ1-2; no clear D. This CDR3 comprises 14 residues. Trimming stripped 5 bases from V and 8 bases from J, with 18 bases between. Germline lookup yields CDR1 MNHNY and CDR2 SVGAGI (reference sequence). CDR3 region: CASSRGAGLGGYTF. Here the CDR3 DNA reads TGTGCCAGCAGTAGAGGTGCGGGCTTAGGGGGCTACACCTTC.